The subject of this entry is one TCR beta chain. What it binds is unknown. Pools of viral peptides were used by the ViraFEST assay to expand antigen-specific CD4+ T cells ahead of sequencing. Researchers isolated CD4+ T cells once approximately 10 days of culture had elapsed. Vaccinated recipients, who were negative for nucleocapsid antibodies, had no history of SARS-CoV-2 infection. Cultures got half-medium changes with IL-2 on days 3 and 7. Profiling relied on immunoSEQ multiplex PCR, and the TCRdb table lists in-frame clones only, not all of them. The sample yields about 71,000 clones, 80% seen once. The CDR3 has 14 amino acids. V was trimmed by 3 bases and J by 4 bases, leaving 12 bases between them. Germline V gives CDR1 SGHVS, CDR2 FQNEAQ. These data are taken from a study of vaccination effects on CD4 cells after COVID-19.

The J gene is TRBJ1-1, the V gene TRBV7-8, with D unclear. The TCR sequence derives from a human donor who received a COVID-19 vaccine. The starting material was CD4+ T cells from PBMCs cultured with SARS-CoV-2 spike peptides, obtained before COVID-19 vaccination. This chain's CDR3 is CASSFVELSTEAFF. The CDR3 coding sequence is TGTGCCAGCAGCTTTGTGGAATTAAGCACTGAAGCTTTCTTT. The full variable domain, its missing parts supplied by reference TRBV7-8 and TRBJ1-1, is GAGVSQSPRYKVAKRGQDVALRCDPISGHVSLFWYQQALGQGPEFLTYFQNEAQLDKSGLPSDRFFAERPEGSVSTLKIQRTQQEDSAVYLCASSFVELSTEAFFGQGTRLTVV.